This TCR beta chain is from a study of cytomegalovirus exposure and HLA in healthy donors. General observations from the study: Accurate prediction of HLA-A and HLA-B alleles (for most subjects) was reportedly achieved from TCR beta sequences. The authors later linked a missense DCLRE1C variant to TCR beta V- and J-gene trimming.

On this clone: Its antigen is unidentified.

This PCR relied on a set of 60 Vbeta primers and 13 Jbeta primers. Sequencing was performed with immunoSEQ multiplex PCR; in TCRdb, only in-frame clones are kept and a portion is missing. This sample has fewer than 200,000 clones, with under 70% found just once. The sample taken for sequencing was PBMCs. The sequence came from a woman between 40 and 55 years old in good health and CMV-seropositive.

The CDR3 sequence: CASSPAGTGIGYTF. In DNA form, the CDR3 reads TGTGCCAGCTCACCTGCCGGGACAGGGATCGGCTACACCTTC. The gene calls are TRBV18 and TRBJ1-2; TRBD1 aligns across 9 bases. The CDR3 is 14 residues long. V gave up 3 bases and J gave up 8 bases; unmatched junction bases: 7. Per germline, CDR1 KGHSH and CDR2 LQKENI.